One sample yielded the 28 T cell receptor beta chains listed below, sequenced in a study of shared clonotypes between healthy human individuals. Profiling relied on immunoSEQ multiplex PCR, and the TCRdb table lists in-frame clones only, not all of them. The sample has approximately 2.3 million clones, roughly 93% seen once; the top ten hold about 0.39%. The sequencing sample was made of naive CD4+ T cells from PBMCs. Subset here: CD45RA+ positively selected. These receptors came from a man between 18 and 29 years old in good health. Some clones in this sample may be carry-over from other donors' samples.

The chain recombines TRBV11-2 with TRBJ1-6; no clear D gene. The germline gives CDR1 SGHAT, CDR2 FQNNGV. Trimming cost V 5 bases and J 8 bases, with 13 bases left between them. There are 14 residues in the CDR3. The DNA for the CDR3 is TGTGCCAGCAGCGGTACATGGGGTGATTCACCCCTCCACTTT. This translates into CASSGTWGDSPLHF.

The chain joins TRBV7-3 to TRBJ2-5; 9 bases agree with TRBD1. The CDR3 is made up of 13 amino acids. Germline values: CDR1 SGHTA, CDR2 FQGTGA. Germline trimming cut 5 bases from V and 6 bases from J; bases unmatched to any gene: 4. Written as DNA, the CDR3 is TGTGCCAGCAGCCCGGGACAGGGAAAGACCCAGTACTTC. The encoded protein is CASSPGQGKTQYF.

The genes are TRBV10-3 and TRBJ2-5; D may be TRBD2 (5 bases). Trimming removed 10 bases at V and 4 bases at J, with 19 bases between. The CDR3 contains 14 residues. CDR1 is ENHRY and CDR2 is SYGVKD in the germline V gene. CDR3 nucleotides: TGTGCCAGCACGGGAACTGCGGGCCCAGAGACCCAGTACTTC. The encoded protein is CASTGTAGPETQYF.

To note about this clone: The sample holds other DNA sequences that translate to the same CDR3. V gene TRBV6-1 combines with J gene TRBJ1-2; the D is unclear. Germline CDR1 and CDR2: MNHNS and SASEGT. This CDR3 comprises 13 residues. V lost 2 bases to trimming and J lost 5 bases, with 9 bases between them. In DNA, the CDR3 is TGTGCCAGCAGTGAATTGGGGAATTATGGCTACACCTTC. Protein sequence: CASSELGNYGYTF.

This clone was found once. The rearrangement joins TRBV16 to TRBJ2-3; no definite D call. V was trimmed by 2 bases and J by 4 bases, leaving 13 bases between them. The CDR3 length is 15 residues. The V gene's germline CDR1 is KGHSY and CDR2 FQNENV. CDR3 in amino acids: CASSQSNIRADTQYF. The CDR3 DNA follows: TGTGCCAGCAGCCAAAGCAACATAAGAGCAGATACGCAGTATTTT.

The chain links TRBV28 to TRBJ1-2; D ambiguous. Germline V gene lookup returns CDR1 MDHEN and CDR2 SYDVKM. This CDR3 has 14 amino acids. V lost 5 bases and J 2 bases, leaving 12 bases between the germline ends. CDR3 bases: TGTGCCAGCAGTCCCCCCCGAGCGAACTATGGCTACACCTTC. Translation gives CASSPPRANYGYTF.

Points on this clone: This sample includes further DNA sequences coding for the same CDR3. The V call is TRBV6-5, the J call TRBJ2-7; 13 bases align to TRBD2. Trimming at V came to 7 bases and at J to 4 bases, leaving 4 bases not matched to a gene. The CDR3 runs 14 residues. Germline values: CDR1 MNHEY, CDR2 SVGAGI. The CDR3 coding sequence is TGTGCCAGCAAAGGACTAGCGGGAGCTTACGAGCAGTACTTC. Its protein product is CASKGLAGAYEQYF.

For the CDR3, the DNA is TGTGCCAGCACCCGGTCACAGGACTCCTACAATGAGCAGTTCTTC. Protein: CASTRSQDSYNEQFF. This chain joins TRBV6-6 and TRBJ2-1; TRBD1 might be the D (5 bases). The CDR3 spans 15 residues. V lost 7 bases and J 0 bases, leaving 13 bases between the germline ends. Germline V gene sequence: CDR1 MNHNY, CDR2 SVGAGI (reference sequence).

J is TRBJ2-4 and V is TRBV25-1; tentatively, D is TRBD2 (6 bases). V was trimmed by 5 bases and J by 2 bases, leaving 13 bases between them. The CDR3 covers 15 residues. Looked up from germline, CDR1 is MGHDK and CDR2 is SYGVNS. CDR3 sequence: CASSSGGAPKNIQYF. The CDR3 DNA is TGTGCCAGCAGTTCTGGAGGGGCGCCCAAAAACATTCAGTACTTC.

In its sample, this clone was seen once. The V and J genes are TRBV5-6 and TRBJ2-5; the D gene is possibly TRBD1 (6 bases). Germline V gives CDR1 SGHDT, CDR2 YYEEEE. The length of the CDR3 is 15 residues. V lost 2 bases and J lost 1, with 12 bases in between. The chain's CDR3 is CASSFQGIGQETQYF. CDR3 in DNA: TGTGCCAGCAGCTTCCAGGGGATCGGCCAAGAGACCCAGTACTTC.

J is TRBJ2-7 and V is TRBV7-2; the D gene is possibly TRBD1 (5 bases). V was trimmed by 2 bases and J by 2 bases, leaving 13 bases between them. Germline loops: CDR1 SGHTA, CDR2 FQGNSA. This CDR3 is 15 amino acids long. CDR3 loop: CASSLTGGSAYEQYF. CDR3 nucleotides: TGTGCCAGCAGCTTAACAGGTGGCTCGGCCTACGAGCAGTACTTC.

The chain combines TRBV7-9 with TRBJ1-2; TRBD1 aligns across 8 bases. This CDR3 contains 15 residues. With V trimmed by 1 base and J by 3 bases, 4 bases remained unmatched. Germline CDR1 and CDR2: SEHNR and FQNEAQ (reference sequence). CDR3 nucleotide sequence: TGTGCCAGCAGCTTAGGGATGACAGGGGACTATGGCTACACCTTC. This encodes CASSLGMTGDYGYTF.

The V call is TRBV21-1, the J call TRBJ2-1. TRBV21-1 is designated a pseudogene. The CDR3 contains 13 residues. In nucleotides, the CDR3 is TGTGCCAGCAGCAAAAGGAGGGGGAATGAGCAGTTCTTC. This sequence encodes CASSKRRGNEQFF.

This clone was found once. The gene calls are TRBV28 and TRBJ1-4; TRBD1 might be the D (6 bases). Per germline, CDR1 MDHEN and CDR2 SYDVKM. The CDR3 consists of 16 residues. V lost 4 bases and J 11 bases, leaving 23 bases between the germline ends. Here the CDR3 DNA reads TGTGCCAGCAGTTCCTCTTGGGACACCGATAAGGGGAAACTGTTTTTT. This codes for CASSSSWDTDKGKLFF.

The chain links TRBV30 to TRBJ1-5, with D maybe TRBD1 (5 bases). The germline CDR1 and CDR2 sequences are GTSNPN and SVGIG (reference sequence). Trimming took off 0 bases at V and 3 bases at J, with 9 bases between the two ends. The CDR3 has 14 amino acids. The chain's CDR3 is CAWSVGGLNQPQHF. The CDR3 nucleotides read TGTGCCTGGAGTGTGGGGGGACTCAATCAGCCCCAGCATTTT.

The V call is TRBV28, the J call TRBJ2-5; TRBD1 matches at 7 bases. This CDR3 has 16 amino acids. CDR1 and CDR2 (germline): MDHEN, SYDVKM. V was clipped by 5 bases and J by 5 bases; unmatched bases: 14. The CDR3 here is CASSPYRGQYGETQYF. CDR3 nucleotide sequence: TGTGCCAGCAGTCCCTACCGGGGACAGTACGGGGAGACCCAGTACTTC.

The chain is built from TRBV7-2 and TRBJ2-7; D unclear. Germline CDR1 reads SGHTA; CDR2 reads FQGNSA. The length of the CDR3 is 14 residues. Trimming took off 5 bases at V and 5 bases at J, with 16 bases between the two ends. The CDR3 region has the DNA TGTGCCAGCAGCCCACCCGGGTTTACCAACGAGCAGTACTTC. This codes for CASSPPGFTNEQYF.

The chain carries TRBV5-6 and TRBJ2-7, with 9 bases lining up with TRBD1. V was pared by 2 bases and J by 4 bases, with 7 bases of the junction left unmatched. The V gene's germline CDR1 is SGHDT and CDR2 YYEEEE. The CDR3 length is 15 residues. The CDR3 DNA reads TGTGCCAGCAGCTTACCGGGACAGGGCCGATACGAGCAGTACTTC. It yields the protein CASSLPGQGRYEQYF.

CDR3 coding DNA: TGTGCCAGCAGCTGGGCGGGGGAAGACACCATATATTTT. It encodes CASSWAGEDTIYF. V is TRBV5-6 and J is TRBJ1-3; D possibly corresponds to TRBD1 (5 bases). CDR3 length equals 13 residues. The ends were cut back, 3 bases at V and 8 bases at J, with 12 bases in the middle. The V gene's germline CDR1 is SGHDT and CDR2 YYEEEE.

This clone has a single count. This chain uses TRBV25-1 with TRBJ2-1; either TRBD1 or TRBD2 may supply D (7 bases each). V dropped 3 bases and J dropped 3 bases, with 15 bases sitting between them. This CDR3 has 16 amino acids. Germline values: CDR1 MGHDK, CDR2 SYGVNS. DNA of the CDR3: TGTGCCAGCAGTGACCAGGGGGGGGGATACTACAATGAGCAGTTCTTC. Translated: CASSDQGGGYYNEQFF.

The genes are TRBV11-2 and TRBJ2-7, with 8 positions matching TRBD1. CDR1 and CDR2 (germline): SGHAT, FQNNGV. V trimming: 5 bases; J trimming: 2 bases; junction bases outside the gene matches: 5. The CDR3 has 14 amino acids. Written as DNA, the CDR3 is TGTGCCAGCAGCCCGACAGGGGAACCCTACGAGCAGTACTTC. Amino acid sequence: CASSPTGEPYEQYF.

The chain employs TRBV5-1 and TRBJ2-7; a possible D gene is TRBD1 (5 bases). V was clipped by 0 bases and J by 5 bases, with 12 bases between them. CDR3 length equals 14 residues. Germline-derived CDR1 and CDR2 are SGHRS and YFSETQ. The CDR3 DNA sequence: TGCGCCAGCAGCTTGGAAGGGGCCGTAAACGAGCAGTACTTC. It yields the protein CASSLEGAVNEQYF.

This clone occurred once. Other DNA sequences in this sample translate to the same CDR3. The chain carries TRBV5-1 and TRBJ2-3; TRBD1 is a possible D gene (6 bases). Germline CDR1 SGHRS, CDR2 YFSETQ. V was cut by 2 bases and J by 0 bases, with 10 bases left in between. The CDR3 has 15 amino acids. The CDR3, as DNA: TGCGCCAGCAGCTTAACAGGGTCTAGCACAGATACGCAGTATTTT. Protein sequence: CASSLTGSSTDTQYF.

The chain combines TRBV27 with TRBJ2-7, with D maybe TRBD2 (5 bases). The V gene lost 7 bases and the J gene lost 4 bases, with 17 bases spanning the gap. CDR1 is MNHEY, CDR2 SMNVEV, per germline (reference sequence). The CDR3 runs 14 residues. The CDR3 protein is CASNIRGPSYEQYF. In nucleotides, the CDR3 is TGTGCCAGCAACATCCGCGGGCCCTCTTACGAGCAGTACTTC.

The V and J genes are TRBV7-2 and TRBJ2-7; the D is unclear. Trimming shortened V by 6 bases and J by 3 bases, and 15 bases separated the two germline ends. The germline gives CDR1 SGHTA, CDR2 FQGNSA. CDR3 length: 14 residues. CDR3 nucleotide sequence: TGTGCCAGCAGGTCGACCACGCAGGTCTACGAGCAGTACTTC. Amino acid sequence: CASRSTTQVYEQYF.

J is TRBJ1-5 and V is TRBV19; 8 nucleotides line up with TRBD1. The CDR3 runs 13 residues. The V gene end was trimmed by 9 bases and the J gene end by 4 bases; junction bases not matched to a gene: 5. CDR1 and CDR2 (germline): LNHDA, SQIVND (reference sequence). In DNA, the CDR3 is TGTGCCAGCTTGGACAGGGAGAATCAGCCCCAGCATTTT. It translates to CASLDRENQPQHF.

This chain joins TRBV27 and TRBJ1-6; D not certain. Germline CDR1 and CDR2: MNHEY and SMNVEV (reference sequence). CDR3 size: 15 residues. V gave up 2 bases and J gave up 5 bases, with 10 bases separating them. CDR3 sequence (DNA): TGTGCCAGCAGTTTACGGGCCGCAGATAATTCACCCCTCCACTTT. Translating gives CASSLRAADNSPLHF.

The chain is built from TRBV28 and TRBJ2-1; D gene unclear. There are 15 residues in the CDR3. V lost 8 bases, J lost 2 bases, and 16 bases lay in between. Per the germline V gene, CDR1 is MDHEN and CDR2 is SYDVKM. The chain's CDR3 is CASYRGGETYNEQFF. CDR3 bases: TGTGCCAGCTATCGAGGCGGCGAGACCTACAATGAGCAGTTCTTC.